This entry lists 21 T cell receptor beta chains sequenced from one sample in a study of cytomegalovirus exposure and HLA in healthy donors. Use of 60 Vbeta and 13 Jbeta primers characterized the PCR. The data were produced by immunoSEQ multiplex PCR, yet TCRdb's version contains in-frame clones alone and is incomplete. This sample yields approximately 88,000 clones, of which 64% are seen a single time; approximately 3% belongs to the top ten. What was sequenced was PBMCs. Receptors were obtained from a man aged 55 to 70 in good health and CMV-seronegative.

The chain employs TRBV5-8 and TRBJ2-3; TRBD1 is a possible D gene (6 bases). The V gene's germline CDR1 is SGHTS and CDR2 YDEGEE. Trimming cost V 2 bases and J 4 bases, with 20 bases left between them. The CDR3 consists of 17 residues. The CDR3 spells CASSFHILQGVPDTQYF. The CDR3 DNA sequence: TGTGCCAGCAGCTTTCATATCTTACAGGGAGTCCCAGATACGCAGTATTTT. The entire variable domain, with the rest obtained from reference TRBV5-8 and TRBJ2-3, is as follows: EAGVTQSPTHLIKTRGQQATLRCSPISGHTSVYWYQQALGLGLQFLLWYDEGEERNRGNFPPRFSGRQFPNYSSELNVNALELEDSALYLCASSFHILQGVPDTQYFGPGTRLTVL.

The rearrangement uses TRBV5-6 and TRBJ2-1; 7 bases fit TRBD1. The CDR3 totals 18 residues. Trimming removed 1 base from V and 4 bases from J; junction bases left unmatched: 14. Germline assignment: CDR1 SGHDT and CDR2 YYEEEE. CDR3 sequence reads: CASSLNRGSPNTYNEQFF. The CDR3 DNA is TGTGCCAGCAGCTTGAACAGGGGATCCCCTAATACTTACAATGAGCAGTTCTTC.

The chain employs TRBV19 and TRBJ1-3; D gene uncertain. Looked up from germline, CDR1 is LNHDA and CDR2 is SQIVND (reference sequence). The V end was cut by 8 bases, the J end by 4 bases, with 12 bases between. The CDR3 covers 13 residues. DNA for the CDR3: TGTGCCAGTGCCCTAATTACGGGAAACACCATATATTTT. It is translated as CASALITGNTIYF. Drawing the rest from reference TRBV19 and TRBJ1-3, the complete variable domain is DGGITQSPKYLFRKEGQNVTLSCEQNLNHDAMYWYRQDPGQGLRLIYYSQIVNDFQKGDIAEGYSVSREKKESFPLTVTSAQKNPTAFYLCASALITGNTIYFGEGSWLTVV.

The CDR3 reads CASSLSMLPTLNEQFF. For the CDR3, the DNA is TGTGCCAGCAGCTTAAGTATGCTCCCTACCCTCAATGAGCAGTTCTTC. V and J are TRBV11-3 and TRBJ2-1; D not certain. Per the germline V gene, CDR1 is SGHNT and CDR2 is YENEEA. V shed 2 bases and J shed 6 bases, with 17 bases lying between them. The CDR3 is made up of 16 amino acids.

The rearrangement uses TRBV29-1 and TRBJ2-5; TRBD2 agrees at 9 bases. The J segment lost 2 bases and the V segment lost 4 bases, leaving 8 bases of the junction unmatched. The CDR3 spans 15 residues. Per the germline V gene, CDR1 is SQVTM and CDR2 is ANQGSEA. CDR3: CSVALAGGRQETQYF. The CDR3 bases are TGCAGCGTTGCTCTTGCGGGGGGGCGTCAAGAGACCCAGTACTTC.

CDR3 residues: CASSRRDRENEQFF. The CDR3 DNA reads TGTGCCAGCAGCCGACGGGACAGGGAAAATGAGCAGTTCTTC. The chain combines TRBV7-2 with TRBJ2-1; 9 bases agree with TRBD1. Trimming at V came to 5 bases and at J to 7 bases, leaving 6 bases not matched to a gene. Per the germline V gene, CDR1 is SGHTA and CDR2 is FQGNSA. The CDR3 spans 14 residues.

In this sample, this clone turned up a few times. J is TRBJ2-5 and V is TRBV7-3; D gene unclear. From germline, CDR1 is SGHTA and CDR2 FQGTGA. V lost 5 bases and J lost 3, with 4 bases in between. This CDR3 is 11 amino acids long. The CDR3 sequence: CASSPKETQYF. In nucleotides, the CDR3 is TGTGCCAGCAGCCCCAAAGAGACCCAGTACTTC.

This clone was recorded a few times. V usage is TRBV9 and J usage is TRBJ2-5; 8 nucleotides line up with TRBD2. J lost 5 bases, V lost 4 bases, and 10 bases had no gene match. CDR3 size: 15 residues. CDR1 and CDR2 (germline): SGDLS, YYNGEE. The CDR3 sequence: CASSRRAGARETQYF. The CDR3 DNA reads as TGTGCCAGCAGCCGCCGAGCGGGAGCACGGGAGACCCAGTACTTC.

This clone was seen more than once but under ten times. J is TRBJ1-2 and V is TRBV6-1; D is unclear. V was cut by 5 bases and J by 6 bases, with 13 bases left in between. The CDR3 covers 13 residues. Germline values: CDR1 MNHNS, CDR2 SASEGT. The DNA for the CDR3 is TGTGCCAGCAGTAGAAGGGAGGGAGATGGCTACACCTTC. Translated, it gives CASSRREGDGYTF.

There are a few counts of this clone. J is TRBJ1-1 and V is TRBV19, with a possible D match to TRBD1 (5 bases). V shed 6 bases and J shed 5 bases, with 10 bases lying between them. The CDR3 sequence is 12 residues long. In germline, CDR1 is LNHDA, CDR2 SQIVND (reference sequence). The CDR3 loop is CASRRGGTEAFF. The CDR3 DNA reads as TGTGCCAGTAGAAGGGGAGGTACTGAAGCTTTCTTT.

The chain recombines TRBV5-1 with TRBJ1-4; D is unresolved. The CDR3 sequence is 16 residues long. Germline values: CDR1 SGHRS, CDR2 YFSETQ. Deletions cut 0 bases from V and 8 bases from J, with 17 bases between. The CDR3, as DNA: TGCGCCAGCAGCTTGGAGCCTCTCGCGGGTCGCGAAAAACTGTTTTTT. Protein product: CASSLEPLAGREKLFF.

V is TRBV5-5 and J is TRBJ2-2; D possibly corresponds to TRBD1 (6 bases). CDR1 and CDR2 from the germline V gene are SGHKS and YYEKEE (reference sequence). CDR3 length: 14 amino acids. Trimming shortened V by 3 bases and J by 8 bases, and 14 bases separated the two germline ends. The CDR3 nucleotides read TGTGCCAGCAGCTGGCGAACCCAGGGGGGGGAGCTGTTTTTT. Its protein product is CASSWRTQGGELFF.

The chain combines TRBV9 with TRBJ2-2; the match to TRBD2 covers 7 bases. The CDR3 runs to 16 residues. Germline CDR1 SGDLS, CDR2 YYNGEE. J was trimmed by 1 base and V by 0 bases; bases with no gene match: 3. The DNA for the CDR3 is TGTGCCAGCAGCGTAGGAATAGCGGGGAACACCGGGGAGCTGTTTTTT. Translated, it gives CASSVGIAGNTGELFF.

Here the CDR3 reads CASSIDRRGRSADTQYF. The CDR3 nucleotides read TGTGCCAGTAGTATAGATCGCAGGGGGAGGTCAGCAGATACGCAGTATTTT. This sequence joins TRBV19 and TRBJ2-3; D perhaps matches TRBD1 (7 bases). V lost 0 bases and J 4 bases, leaving 17 bases between the germline ends. Germline V gene lookup returns CDR1 LNHDA and CDR2 SQIVND (reference sequence). The length of the CDR3 is 17 residues.

This CDR3 is CASSLLPTSGNEQFF. The CDR3 nucleotides read TGTGCCAGCAGCTTGCTACCGACTAGCGGGAATGAGCAGTTCTTC. The V and J genes are TRBV5-6 and TRBJ2-1; 10 bases fit TRBD2. This CDR3 is 15 amino acids long. Germline-derived CDR1 and CDR2 are SGHDT and YYEEEE. V was clipped by 1 base and J by 7 bases; unmatched bases: 5.

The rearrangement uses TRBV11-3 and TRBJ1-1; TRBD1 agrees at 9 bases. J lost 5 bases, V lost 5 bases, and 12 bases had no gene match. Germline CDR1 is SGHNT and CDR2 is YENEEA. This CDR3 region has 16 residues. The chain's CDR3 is CASSKSLQGARTEAFF. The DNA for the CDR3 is TGTGCCAGCAGCAAATCCCTACAGGGGGCGAGGACTGAAGCTTTCTTT.

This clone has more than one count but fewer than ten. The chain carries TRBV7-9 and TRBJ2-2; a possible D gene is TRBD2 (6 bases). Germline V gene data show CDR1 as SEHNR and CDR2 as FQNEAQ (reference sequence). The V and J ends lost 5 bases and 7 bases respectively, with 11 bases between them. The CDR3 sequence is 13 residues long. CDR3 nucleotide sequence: TGTGCCAGCAGCCCCGGGACTCTCGGGGAGCTGTTTTTT. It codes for CASSPGTLGELFF.

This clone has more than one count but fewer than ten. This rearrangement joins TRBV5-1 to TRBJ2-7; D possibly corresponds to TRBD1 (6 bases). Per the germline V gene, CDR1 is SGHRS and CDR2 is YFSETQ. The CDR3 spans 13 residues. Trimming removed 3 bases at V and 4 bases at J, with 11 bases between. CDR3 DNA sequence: TGCGCCAGCAGCTCTCAACAGGGTTACGAGCAGTACTTC. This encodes CASSSQQGYEQYF.

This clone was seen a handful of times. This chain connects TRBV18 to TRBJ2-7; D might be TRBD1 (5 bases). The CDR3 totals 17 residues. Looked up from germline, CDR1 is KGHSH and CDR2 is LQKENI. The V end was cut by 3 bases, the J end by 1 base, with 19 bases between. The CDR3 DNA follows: TGTGCCAGCTCACCGCCAGGGTGGCTAGACAGTTCCTACGAGCAGTACTTC. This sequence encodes CASSPPGWLDSSYEQYF.

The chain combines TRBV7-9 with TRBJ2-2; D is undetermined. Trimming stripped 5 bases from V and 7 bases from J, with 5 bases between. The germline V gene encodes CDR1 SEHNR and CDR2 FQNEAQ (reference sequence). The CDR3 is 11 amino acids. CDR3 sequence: CASSNGGELFF. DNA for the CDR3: TGTGCCAGCAGCAACGGCGGGGAGCTGTTTTTT.

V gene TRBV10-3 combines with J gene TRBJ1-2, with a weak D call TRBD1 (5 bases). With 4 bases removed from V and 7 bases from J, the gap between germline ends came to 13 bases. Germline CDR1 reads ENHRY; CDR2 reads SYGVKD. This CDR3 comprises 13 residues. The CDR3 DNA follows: TGTGCCATCAGTGGGCCCCGGGGGGGTGGCTACACCTTC. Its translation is CAISGPRGGGYTF.